A selection of T cell receptor beta chains follows, all from one sample in a study of spatial heterogeneity in lung cancer. TCRdb reprocessed the 5' RACE reads via MiXCR and lists one record per CDR3 protein. The data show more than 65,000 distinct CDR3 sequences, 7% to 9% seen once. The sequencing here drew on PBMCs, taken at surgery. The source is a male donor with early-stage non-small cell lung cancer. CDR3s include the opening cysteine and the closing phenylalanine or tryptophan. A D gene is named only where the DNA matches it firmly. Size values are once, few and many counts, or a class for expanded clones, and some rows have none.

D	size	V	length	J	DNA	CDR3
TRBD2	many	TRBV11-3	16	TRBJ2-1	TGTGCCAGCAGCTCCCCCGGGAGGGTTGGCTACAATGAGCAGTTCTTC	CASSSPGRVGYNEQFF
-	many	TRBV6-5	13	TRBJ1-1	TGTGCCAGCAGTTGGGACCGAAACACTGAAGCTTTCTTT	CASSWDRNTEAFF
-	many	TRBV6-5	14	TRBJ1-4	TGTGCCAGCAGTTCACGTCCCACGGGTGAAAAACTGTTTTTT	CASSSRPTGEKLFF
TRBD2	many	TRBV27	14	TRBJ2-7	TGTGCCAGCAGGCAACTAGCGGGAGCGGGAGAGCAGTACTTC	CASRQLAGAGEQYF
TRBD1	many	TRBV12-3/TRBV12-4	14	TRBJ1-4	TGTGCCAGCACTAGGACAGGGGCTCGGCGGAAACTGTTTTTT	CASTRTGARRKLFF
-	-	TRBV10-1	15	TRBJ1-1	TGCGCCAGCAGTGAGTCGAGGGGGTGGAACACTGAAGCTTTCTTT	CASSESRGWNTEAFF
-	many	TRBV4-1	11	TRBJ1-2	TGCGCCAGCAGCAGGGGGGAAGGCTACACCTTC	CASSRGEGYTF
-	few	TRBV6-6	13	TRBJ2-7	TGTGCCAGCACCCTGAGGGGTTTCTACGAGCAGTACTTC	CASTLRGFYEQYF
-	-	TRBV7-2	16	TRBJ2-3	TGTGCCAGCAGTCCAGGCGGCAGGGGCTTGGCAGATACGCAGTATTTT	CASSPGGRGLADTQYF
-	many	TRBV29-1	14	TRBJ2-7	TGCAGCGTCCTTAGTAGCCGATATTCCTACGAGCAGTACTTC	CSVLSSRYSYEQYF
-	many	TRBV2	14	TRBJ2-5	TGTGCCAGCAGTGAAGATACAGTCCAAGAGACCCAGTACTTC	CASSEDTVQETQYF
-	many	TRBV6-5	16	TRBJ2-3	TGTGCCAGCAGCCGCTTTGCGGAGGCCACCACAGATACGCAGTATTTT	CASSRFAEATTDTQYF
-	many	TRBV9	18	TRBJ2-6	TGTGCCAGCAGCGTCGTACCCTTAAGTTTCTCTGGGGCCAACGTCCTGACTTTC	CASSVVPLSFSGANVLTF
-	many	TRBV11-2	14	TRBJ2-3	TGTGCCAGCAGTTCGGTTTCTAGCACAGATACGCAGTATTTT	CASSSVSSTDTQYF
-	many	TRBV20-1	13	TRBJ1-1	TGCAGTGCTAGTGACAGGCTGAACACTGAAGCTTTCTTT	CSASDRLNTEAFF
-	few	TRBV24-1	11	TRBJ2-6	TGTGCCACCAAAGGGGCCAACGTCCTGACTTTC	CATKGANVLTF
-	many	TRBV7-9	14	TRBJ1-4	TGTGCCAGCAGCTTAGACGGCTTCTTTTTAGAGCTGTTTTTT	CASSLDGFFLELFF
TRBD1	many	TRBV6-5	15	TRBJ2-7	TGTGCCAGCAGCCCCACGGGACAGGGTCTCTACGAGCAGTACTTC	CASSPTGQGLYEQYF